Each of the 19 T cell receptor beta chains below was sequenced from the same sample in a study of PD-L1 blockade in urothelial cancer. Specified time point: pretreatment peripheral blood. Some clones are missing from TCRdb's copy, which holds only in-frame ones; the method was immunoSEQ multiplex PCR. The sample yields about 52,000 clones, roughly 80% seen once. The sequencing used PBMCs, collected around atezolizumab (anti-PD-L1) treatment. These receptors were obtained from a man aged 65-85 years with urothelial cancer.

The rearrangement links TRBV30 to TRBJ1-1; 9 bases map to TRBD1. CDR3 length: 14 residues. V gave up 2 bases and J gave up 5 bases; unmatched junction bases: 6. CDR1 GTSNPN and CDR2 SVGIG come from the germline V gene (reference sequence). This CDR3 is CAWSLTGGRTEAFF. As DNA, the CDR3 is TGTGCCTGGAGTCTTACAGGGGGCCGGACTGAAGCTTTCTTT. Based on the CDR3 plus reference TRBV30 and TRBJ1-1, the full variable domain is SQTIHQWPATLVQPVGSPLSLECTVEGTSNPNLYWYRQAAGRGLQLLFYSVGIGQISSEVPQNLSASRPQDRQFILSSKKLLLSDSGFYLCAWSLTGGRTEAFFGQGTRLTVV.

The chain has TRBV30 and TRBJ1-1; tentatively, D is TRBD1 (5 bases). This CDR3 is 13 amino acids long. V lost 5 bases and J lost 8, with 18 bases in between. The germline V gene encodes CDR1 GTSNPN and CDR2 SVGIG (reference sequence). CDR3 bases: TGTGCCTGGGAAGGACAAACGAAGAAAGAAGCTTTCTTT. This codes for CAWEGQTKKEAFF.

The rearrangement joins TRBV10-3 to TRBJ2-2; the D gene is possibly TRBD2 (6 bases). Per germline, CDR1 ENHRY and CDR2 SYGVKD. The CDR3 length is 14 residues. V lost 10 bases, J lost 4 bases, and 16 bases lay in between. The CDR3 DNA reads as TGTGCCACCCGACTAGGGGCCAGCACCGGGGAGCTGTTTTTT. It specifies CATRLGASTGELFF.

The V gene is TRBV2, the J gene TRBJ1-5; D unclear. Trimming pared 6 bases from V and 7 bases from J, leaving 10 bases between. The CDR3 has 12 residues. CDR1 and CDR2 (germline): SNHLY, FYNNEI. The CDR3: CASSALSQPQHF. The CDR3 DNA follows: TGTGCCAGCAGCGCCCTGAGCCAGCCCCAGCATTTT.

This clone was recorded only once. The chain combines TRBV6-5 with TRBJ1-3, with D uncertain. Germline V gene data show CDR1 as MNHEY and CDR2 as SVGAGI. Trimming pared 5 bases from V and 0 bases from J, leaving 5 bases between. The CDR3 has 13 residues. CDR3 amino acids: CASSLFSGNTIYF. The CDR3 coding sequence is TGTGCCAGCAGTCTGTTCTCTGGAAACACCATATATTTT.

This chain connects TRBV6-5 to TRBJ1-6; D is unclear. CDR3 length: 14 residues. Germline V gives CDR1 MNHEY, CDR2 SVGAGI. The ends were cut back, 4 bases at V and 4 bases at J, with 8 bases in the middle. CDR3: CASSSSIYNSPLHF. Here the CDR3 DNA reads TGTGCCAGCAGTTCTAGTATTTATAATTCACCCCTCCACTTT.

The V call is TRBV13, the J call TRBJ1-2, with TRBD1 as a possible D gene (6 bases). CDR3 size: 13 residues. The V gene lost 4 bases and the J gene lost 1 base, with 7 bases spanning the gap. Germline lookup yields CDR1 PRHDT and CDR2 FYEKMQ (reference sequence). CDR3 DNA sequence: TGTGCCAGCAGCTCCAGGGGTAACTATGGCTACACCTTC. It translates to CASSSRGNYGYTF.

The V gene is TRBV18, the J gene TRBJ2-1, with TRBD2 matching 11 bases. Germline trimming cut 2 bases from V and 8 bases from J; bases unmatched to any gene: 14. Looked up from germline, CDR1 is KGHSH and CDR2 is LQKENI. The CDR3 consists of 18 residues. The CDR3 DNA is TGTGCCAGCTCACCAGGCCTAGCGGGAGGCCTAACGGTGGATGAGCAGTTCTTC. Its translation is CASSPGLAGGLTVDEQFF.

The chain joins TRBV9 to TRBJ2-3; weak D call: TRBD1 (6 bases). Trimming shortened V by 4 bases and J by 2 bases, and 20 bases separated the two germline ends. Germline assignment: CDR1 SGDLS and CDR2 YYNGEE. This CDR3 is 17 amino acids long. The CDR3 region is CASSPPPDSPHTDTQYF. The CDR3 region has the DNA TGTGCCAGCAGCCCCCCCCCGGACAGCCCCCACACAGATACGCAGTATTTT. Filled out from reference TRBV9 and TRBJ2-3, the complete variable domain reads DSGVTQTPKHLITATGQRVTLRCSPRSGDLSVYWYQQSLDQGLQFLIQYYNGEERAKGNILERFSAQQFPDLHSELNLSSLELGDSALYFCASSPPPDSPHTDTQYFGPGTRLTVL.

The CDR3 reads CASSLGLAGGEQYF. DNA of the CDR3: TGTGCCAGCAGCTTAGGACTAGCGGGCGGCGAGCAGTACTTC. The chain links TRBV7-9 to TRBJ2-7; TRBD2 matches at 10 bases. The CDR3 has 14 residues. The germline gives CDR1 SEHNR, CDR2 FQNEAQ (reference sequence). After removal of 1 base from V and 6 bases from J, the junction contained 3 bases not matched to a gene.

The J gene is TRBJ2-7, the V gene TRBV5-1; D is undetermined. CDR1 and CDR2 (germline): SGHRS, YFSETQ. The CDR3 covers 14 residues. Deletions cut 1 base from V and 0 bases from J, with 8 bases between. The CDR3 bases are TGCGCCAGCAGCTTGCCTCCTACCTCCTACGAGCAGTACTTC. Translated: CASSLPPTSYEQYF.

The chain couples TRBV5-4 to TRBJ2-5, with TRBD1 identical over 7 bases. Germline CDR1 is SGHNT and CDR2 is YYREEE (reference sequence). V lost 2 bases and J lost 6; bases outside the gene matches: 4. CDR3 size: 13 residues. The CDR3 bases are TGTGCCAGCAGCTTTGACAGGGAACAGACCCAGTACTTC. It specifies CASSFDREQTQYF.

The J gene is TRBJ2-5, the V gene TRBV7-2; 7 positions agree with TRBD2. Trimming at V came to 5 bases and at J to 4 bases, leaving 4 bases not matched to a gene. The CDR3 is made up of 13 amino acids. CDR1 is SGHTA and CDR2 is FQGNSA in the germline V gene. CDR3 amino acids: CASSLGLGETQYF. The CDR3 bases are TGTGCCAGCAGCCTCGGACTAGGAGAGACCCAGTACTTC.

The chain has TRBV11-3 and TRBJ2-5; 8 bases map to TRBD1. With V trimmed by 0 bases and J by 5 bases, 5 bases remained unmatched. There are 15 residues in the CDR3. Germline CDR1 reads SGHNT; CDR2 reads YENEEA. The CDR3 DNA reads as TGTGCCAGCAGCTTAGACACAGGGGGTCGGGAGACCCAGTACTTC. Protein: CASSLDTGGRETQYF.

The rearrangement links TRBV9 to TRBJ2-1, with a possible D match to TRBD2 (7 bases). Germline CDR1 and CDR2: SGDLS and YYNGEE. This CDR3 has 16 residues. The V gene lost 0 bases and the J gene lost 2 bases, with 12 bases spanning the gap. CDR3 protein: CASSVDGGGAYNEQFF. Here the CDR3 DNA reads TGTGCCAGCAGCGTAGATGGGGGGGGCGCCTACAATGAGCAGTTCTTC.

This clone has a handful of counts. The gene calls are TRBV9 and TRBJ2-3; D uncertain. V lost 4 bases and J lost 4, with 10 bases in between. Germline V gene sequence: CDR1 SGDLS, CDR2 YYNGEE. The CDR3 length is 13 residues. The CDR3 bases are TGTGCCAGCAGCTTCACGTCGGCAGATACGCAGTATTTT. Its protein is CASSFTSADTQYF.

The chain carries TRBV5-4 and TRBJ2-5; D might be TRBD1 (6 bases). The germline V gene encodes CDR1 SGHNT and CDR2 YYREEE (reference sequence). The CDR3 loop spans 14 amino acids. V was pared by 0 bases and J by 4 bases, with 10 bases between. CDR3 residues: CASSLAGQLETQYF. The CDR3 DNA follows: TGTGCCAGCAGCTTGGCCGGACAGCTAGAGACCCAGTACTTC.

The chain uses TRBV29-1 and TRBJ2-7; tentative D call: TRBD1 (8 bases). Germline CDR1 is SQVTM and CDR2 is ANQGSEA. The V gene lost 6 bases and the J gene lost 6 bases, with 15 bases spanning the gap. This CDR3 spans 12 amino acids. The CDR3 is CSVSTGEGEQYF. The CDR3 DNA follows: TGCAGCGTATCGACAGGGGAGGGCGAGCAGTACTTC.

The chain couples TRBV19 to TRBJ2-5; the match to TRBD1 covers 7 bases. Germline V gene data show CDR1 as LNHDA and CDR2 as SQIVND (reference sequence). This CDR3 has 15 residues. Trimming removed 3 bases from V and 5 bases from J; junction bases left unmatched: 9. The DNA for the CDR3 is TGTGCCAGTAGTATCAGACAGGGAACGGGCGAGACCCAGTACTTC. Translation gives CASSIRQGTGETQYF.